Following are 14 T cell receptor beta chains from one sample sequenced in a study of blood T cell repertoires in COVID-19. The method was immunoSEQ multiplex PCR; TCRdb's version includes in-frame clones alone and lacks a portion of them. There are 150,000 to 200,000 clones in the sample; 85% to 95% occur only once, and over 3.5% lies in the top ten. Input material: peripheral blood. The origin of the receptors is a woman between 50 and 59 years old with acute or convalescent COVID-19.

This chain joins TRBV7-9 and TRBJ2-7, with TRBD1 identical over 7 bases. Germline values: CDR1 SEHNR, CDR2 FQNEAQ (reference sequence). After removal of 5 bases from V and 1 base from J, the junction contained 5 bases not matched to a gene. The CDR3 runs 14 residues. CDR3 coding DNA: TGTGCCAGCAGCCAACCGGGACAGTCCTACGAGCAGTACTTC. Protein product: CASSQPGQSYEQYF.

The V call is TRBV9, the J call TRBJ2-1, with TRBD1 identical over 8 bases. The CDR3 is 15 residues long. The V gene end was trimmed by 4 bases and the J gene end by 1 base; junction bases not matched to a gene: 4. The germline V gene encodes CDR1 SGDLS and CDR2 YYNGEE. The CDR3 nucleotides read TGTGCCAGCAGCAAAGGACAGGGTTCCTACAATGAGCAGTTCTTC. Protein: CASSKGQGSYNEQFF.

This clone appeared once. The chain has TRBV19 and TRBJ1-4; D gene uncertain. The germline V gene encodes CDR1 LNHDA and CDR2 SQIVND (reference sequence). CDR3 length: 17 amino acids. V lost 4 bases and J 3 bases, leaving 18 bases between the germline ends. CDR3: CASSTSLSGEANEKLFF. The CDR3 bases are TGTGCCAGTAGTACCTCTCTCTCCGGGGAGGCTAATGAAAAACTGTTTTTT.

The chain carries TRBV6-5 and TRBJ2-1; 9 positions match TRBD1. The CDR3 sequence is 15 residues long. CDR1 and CDR2 from the germline V gene are MNHEY and SVGAGI. With V trimmed by 7 bases and J by 8 bases, 12 bases remained unmatched. In DNA, the CDR3 is TGTGCCAGCAAACCGTTCGGGACAGGGACAGATGAGCAGTTCTTC. Translation gives CASKPFGTGTDEQFF.

The rearrangement joins TRBV6-6 to TRBJ1-5, with D possibly being TRBD1 (6 bases). Looked up from germline, CDR1 is MNHNY and CDR2 is SVGAGI (reference sequence). The CDR3 has 14 residues. V lost 6 bases and J 7 bases, leaving 16 bases between the germline ends. CDR3 nucleotide sequence: TGTGCCAGCAGCCCTAGCGGGGGGCTCCAGCCCCAGCATTTT. It translates to CASSPSGGLQPQHF.

The chain combines TRBV5-4 with TRBJ1-6; 8 bases fit TRBD1. Germline loops: CDR1 SGHNT, CDR2 YYREEE (reference sequence). Trimming removed 5 bases from V and 9 bases from J; junction bases left unmatched: 7. The length of the CDR3 is 14 residues. The DNA of the CDR3 is TGTGCCAGCAGTCCGGACAGGGCCTTTTCACCCCTCCACTTT. This sequence encodes CASSPDRAFSPLHF. The entire variable domain, with the rest obtained from reference TRBV5-4 and TRBJ1-6, is as follows: ETGVTQSPTHLIKTRGQQVTLRCSSQSGHNTVSWYQQALGQGPQFIFQYYREEENGRGNFPPRFSGLQFPNYSSELNVNALELDDSALYLCASSPDRAFSPLHFGNGTRLTVT.

The chain recombines TRBV7-2 with TRBJ1-5; D perhaps matches TRBD1 (6 bases). Germline loops: CDR1 SGHTA, CDR2 FQGNSA. The CDR3 sequence is 16 residues long. The germline V and J ends were trimmed by 5 bases and 3 bases, with 17 bases remaining between them. Here the CDR3 reads CASSQNRVFDNQPQHF. The CDR3 bases are TGTGCCAGCAGCCAGAACAGGGTTTTTGACAATCAGCCCCAGCATTTT.

This chain uses TRBV5-1 with TRBJ1-1, with D tentatively TRBD1 (6 bases). The CDR3 is 16 residues long. Germline assignment: CDR1 SGHRS and CDR2 YFSETQ. V dropped 4 bases and J dropped 4 bases, with 20 bases sitting between them. The CDR3: CASSPRPRGFGTEAFF. The CDR3, as DNA: TGCGCCAGCAGCCCCAGACCCAGGGGATTTGGCACTGAAGCTTTCTTT. Full variable domain (remainder filled in from reference TRBV5-1 and TRBJ1-1): KAGVTQTPRYLIKTRGQQVTLSCSPISGHRSVSWYQQTPGQGLQFLFEYFSETQRNKGNFPGRFSGRQFSNSRSEMNVSTLELGDSALYLCASSPRPRGFGTEAFFGQGTRLTVV.

V gene TRBV15 combines with J gene TRBJ1-1, with D maybe TRBD1 (5 bases). The CDR3 is 18 amino acids. V shed 1 base and J shed 0 bases, with 18 bases lying between them. Germline CDR1 and CDR2: LNHNV and YYDKDF (reference sequence). DNA for the CDR3: TGTGCCACCAGCAGAGGTGGGGGGATTTGGACCATGAACACTGAAGCTTTCTTT. Residues: CATSRGGGIWTMNTEAFF. Filled out from reference TRBV15 and TRBJ1-1, the complete variable domain reads DAMVIQNPRYQVTQFGKPVTLSCSQTLNHNVMYWYQQKSSQAPKLLFHYYDKDFNNEADTPDNFQSRRPNTSFCFLDIRSPGLGDTAMYLCATSRGGGIWTMNTEAFFGQGTRLTVV.

The chain is built from TRBV5-4 and TRBJ2-1, with 9 bases identical to TRBD1. V was clipped by 5 bases and J by 7 bases; unmatched bases: 10. The germline V gene encodes CDR1 SGHNT and CDR2 YYREEE (reference sequence). CDR3 size: 15 residues. The CDR3 coding sequence is TGTGCCAGCAGTTCCGGGACAGGGCGAATAAATGAGCAGTTCTTC. Protein product: CASSSGTGRINEQFF.

The rearrangement links TRBV6-1 to TRBJ1-5; D might be TRBD1 (5 bases). Germline V gene lookup returns CDR1 MNHNS and CDR2 SASEGT. V lost 3 bases and J lost 4, with 13 bases in between. CDR3 length: 15 residues. The CDR3 nucleotides read TGTGCCAGCAGTGAGGGGGGTAGTGGGAATCAGCCCCAGCATTTT. It yields the protein CASSEGGSGNQPQHF.

The chain has TRBV7-9 and TRBJ2-5; the match to TRBD2 covers 11 bases. V shed 5 bases, J shed 5 bases, and the junction held 13 bases outside the gene matches. The CDR3 runs to 17 residues. Germline V lookup: CDR1 SEHNR, CDR2 FQNEAQ (reference sequence). The CDR3 reads CASSLERRTSGQETQYF. For the CDR3, the DNA is TGTGCCAGCAGCCTCGAGCGCCGGACTAGCGGGCAGGAGACCCAGTACTTC.

The chain employs TRBV2 and TRBJ1-4, with 11 bases identical to TRBD1. This CDR3 comprises 13 residues. Germline loops: CDR1 SNHLY, CDR2 FYNNEI. V lost 8 bases to trimming and J lost 6 bases; unmatched junction nucleotides: 2. CDR3 DNA sequence: TGTGCCAGCGGGGGACAGGGGGATGAAAAACTGTTTTTT. Translation gives CASGGQGDEKLFF.

The J gene is TRBJ1-5, the V gene TRBV24-1; TRBD1 might be the D (6 bases). The CDR3 length is 17 residues. Germline CDR1 reads KGHDR; CDR2 reads SFDVKD. Deletions cut 7 bases from V and 0 bases from J, with 18 bases between. As DNA, the CDR3 is TGTGCCACCAGACAGGGACGAGGGGTTTATAGCAATCAGCCCCAGCATTTT. Amino acid sequence: CATRQGRGVYSNQPQHF.